A single sample is the source of the 26 T cell receptor beta chains below, sequenced in a study of T cell responses to AZD1222 COVID-19 vaccine. Clones were sequenced by immunoSEQ multiplex PCR, and TCRdb holds only the in-frame ones, with some missing. This table holds more than 100,000 clones, 80% to 95% found once. The sequences come from peripheral blood, collected 28 days after the second AZD1222 dose. All receptors derive from an adult who received the AZD1222 COVID-19 vaccine.

The chain recombines TRBV28 with TRBJ1-4; 8 bases align to TRBD1. The CDR3 is 14 amino acids. Germline CDR1 reads MDHEN; CDR2 reads SYDVKM. V lost 6 bases to trimming and J lost 6 bases; unmatched junction nucleotides: 6. This CDR3 is CASSMTGDHEKLFF. CDR3 nucleotides: TGTGCCAGCAGCATGACAGGGGATCATGAAAAACTGTTTTTT.

The chain joins TRBV15 to TRBJ1-4; D is unresolved. Trimming took off 1 base at V and 7 bases at J, with 7 bases between the two ends. Germline loops: CDR1 LNHNV, CDR2 YYDKDF (reference sequence). The CDR3 runs to 13 residues. In nucleotides, the CDR3 is TGTGCCACCAGCAGAGTCGGAGGTGAAAAACTGTTTTTT. Translating it yields CATSRVGGEKLFF.

The genes are TRBV6-1 and TRBJ2-3; D tentatively reads TRBD1 or TRBD2 (5 bases each). CDR3 size: 15 residues. V lost 0 bases to trimming and J lost 0 bases, with 7 bases between them. Germline V gives CDR1 MNHNS, CDR2 SASEGT. CDR3 bases: TGTGCCAGCAGTGAAGCGGGGGTTAGCACAGATACGCAGTATTTT. Translating gives CASSEAGVSTDTQYF.

The rearrangement links TRBV18 to TRBJ1-2, with D maybe TRBD1 (5 bases). The germline V gene has CDR1 KGHSH and CDR2 LQKENI. The V and J ends lost 2 bases and 4 bases respectively, with 14 bases between them. The CDR3 totals 15 residues. CDR3 loop: CASSPTPTDFYGYTF. The CDR3 nucleotides read TGTGCCAGCTCACCAACCCCGACAGACTTCTATGGCTACACCTTC.

Only a few counts were recorded for this clone. CDR3: CASRTRIDVTDTQYF. In nucleotides, the CDR3 is TGTGCCAGCAGGACTAGAATTGATGTCACAGATACGCAGTATTTT. V is TRBV5-4 and J is TRBJ2-3; D perhaps matches TRBD2 (6 bases). The CDR3 is 15 residues long. The germline gives CDR1 SGHNT, CDR2 YYREEE (reference sequence). V lost 5 bases and J 2 bases, leaving 15 bases between the germline ends.

The genes are TRBV24-1 and TRBJ1-1; 10 bases agree with TRBD1. Trimming removed 5 bases from V and 3 bases from J; junction bases left unmatched: 5. From germline, CDR1 is KGHDR and CDR2 SFDVKD. This CDR3 contains 15 residues. CDR3 sequence (DNA): TGTGCCACCAGTGGGGGACAGGGGCCACACACTGAAGCTTTCTTT. Residues: CATSGGQGPHTEAFF.

The CDR3 here is CASSQEGGYTF. Here the CDR3 DNA reads TGTGCCAGCAGCCAAGAGGGTGGCTACACCTTC. V and J are TRBV7-9 and TRBJ1-2; D call uncertain. V lost 5 bases, J lost 7 bases, and 8 bases lay in between. Germline loops: CDR1 SEHNR, CDR2 FQNEAQ (reference sequence). The CDR3 totals 11 residues.

This sequence joins TRBV27 and TRBJ1-2; TRBD1 agrees at 10 bases. Germline trimming cut 0 bases from V and 6 bases from J; bases unmatched to any gene: 4. CDR1 and CDR2 from the germline V gene are MNHEY and SMNVEV (reference sequence). The CDR3 is 15 residues long. Written as DNA, the CDR3 is TGTGCCAGCAGTTTATCGGGGACAGGGGAGGATGGCTACACCTTC. Translated, it gives CASSLSGTGEDGYTF.

V gene TRBV5-8 combines with J gene TRBJ2-3; no definite D call. In germline, CDR1 is SGHTS, CDR2 YDEGEE. Trimming left V 5 bases short and J 0 bases short, with 10 bases between. The CDR3 has 14 residues. CDR3 sequence (DNA): TGTGCCAGCAGGAAAACCCTAAGCACAGATACGCAGTATTTT. Its translation is CASRKTLSTDTQYF.

This clone came up once. This CDR3 is CASSPRGTGGTQYF. Here the CDR3 DNA reads TGTGCCAGTAGTCCCCGAGGGACAGGGGGGACCCAGTACTTC. This rearrangement joins TRBV19 to TRBJ2-5; 11 nucleotides line up with TRBD1. The CDR3 sequence is 14 residues long. V was clipped by 5 bases and J by 7 bases; unmatched bases: 6. CDR1 is LNHDA, CDR2 SQIVND, per germline (reference sequence).

V usage is TRBV12-3 or TRBV12-4 and J usage is TRBJ1-2; no firm D call. Trimming left V 5 bases short and J 8 bases short, with 12 bases between. This CDR3 contains 12 residues. As DNA, the CDR3 is TGTGCCAGCAGTACACCGTATCGCGGCTACACCTTC. Protein product: CASSTPYRGYTF.

This chain links TRBV3-1 (or the pseudogene TRBV3-2) with TRBJ2-5; the match to TRBD2 covers 11 bases. The germline V gene encodes CDR1 LGHDT and CDR2 YNNKEL (reference sequence). V trimming: 4 bases; J trimming: 2 bases; junction bases outside the gene matches: 6. The CDR3 consists of 16 residues. For the CDR3, the DNA is TGTGCCAGCAGCCCGGGGCTAGCGGGGGGACAAGAGACCCAGTACTTC. Its translation is CASSPGLAGGQETQYF.

The V and J genes are TRBV7-3 and TRBJ1-2, with 7 bases matching TRBD1. V shed 5 bases and J 8 bases; nucleotides not matched to a gene: 8. CDR1 and CDR2 (germline): SGHTA, FQGTGA. This CDR3 contains 13 residues. CDR3 nucleotide sequence: TGTGCCAGCAGCGCAGGGACAGAGGACGGCTACACCTTC. Protein sequence: CASSAGTEDGYTF.

J is TRBJ2-3 and V is TRBV5-1, with D perhaps being TRBD1 or TRBD2 (5 bases each). The CDR3 length is 13 residues. Trimming took off 3 bases at V and 6 bases at J, with 11 bases between the two ends. Germline values: CDR1 SGHRS, CDR2 YFSETQ. The CDR3 DNA reads as TGCGCCAGCAGCTCCCCCGGGACCGATACGCAGTATTTT. Translating gives CASSSPGTDTQYF.

This rearrangement joins TRBV15 to TRBJ2-1; 7 positions agree with TRBD1. From germline, CDR1 is LNHNV and CDR2 YYDKDF (reference sequence). V shed 0 bases, J shed 4 bases, and the junction held 24 bases outside the gene matches. This CDR3 spans 22 amino acids. The CDR3 sequence is CATSRDHWVTLTRKGQYNEQFF. The DNA for the CDR3 is TGTGCCACCAGCAGAGATCACTGGGTGACTTTAACACGAAAGGGACAGTACAATGAGCAGTTCTTC.

In DNA form, the CDR3 reads TGTGCCAGCAGAGCTACCGAAGGGCTGAACACTGAAGCTTTCTTT. Translating it yields CASRATEGLNTEAFF. V and J are TRBV6-5 and TRBJ1-1; no definite D call. Per germline, CDR1 MNHEY and CDR2 SVGAGI. The germline V and J ends were trimmed by 6 bases and 0 bases, with 14 bases remaining between them. The CDR3 length is 15 residues.

This chain links TRBV19 with TRBJ1-4; the D is unclear. V lost 7 bases, J lost 7 bases, and 16 bases lay in between. Germline V gene lookup returns CDR1 LNHDA and CDR2 SQIVND (reference sequence). The length of the CDR3 is 14 residues. CDR3 nucleotide sequence: TGTGCCAGTAAATCAGCTGTTACGAGTGAAAAACTGTTTTTT. It encodes CASKSAVTSEKLFF.

The chain employs TRBV30 and TRBJ1-1, with D unclear. Germline values: CDR1 GTSNPN, CDR2 SVGIG (reference sequence). Trimming removed 5 bases from V and 6 bases from J, with 13 bases in between. This CDR3 comprises 12 residues. This chain's CDR3 is CAWYRFGAEAFF. For the CDR3, the DNA is TGTGCCTGGTATCGGTTCGGGGCTGAAGCTTTCTTT.

The chain recombines TRBV10-3 with TRBJ1-6, with TRBD1 matching 8 bases. Per germline, CDR1 ENHRY and CDR2 SYGVKD. With 10 bases clipped from V and 10 bases from J, the junction kept 12 bases outside the gene matches. This CDR3 is built from 14 residues. In DNA form, the CDR3 reads TGTGCCACTCAGGGAGGACAGGGCTTATCACCCCTCCACTTT. This gives the protein CATQGGQGLSPLHF.

The CDR3 nucleotides are TGTGCCACAACACACAGGGACTCTGGAAACACCATATATTTT. Amino acids: CATTHRDSGNTIYF. This chain uses TRBV10-3 with TRBJ1-3; D is possibly TRBD1 (6 bases). CDR1 ENHRY and CDR2 SYGVKD come from the germline V gene. Trimming removed 10 bases from V and 0 bases from J, with 13 bases in between. The CDR3 is made up of 14 amino acids.

The chain carries TRBV5-8 and TRBJ2-7; maybe TRBD2 (5 bases). The CDR3 extends over 16 amino acids. In germline, CDR1 is SGHTS, CDR2 YDEGEE. V lost 4 bases to trimming and J lost 1 base, with 18 bases between them. This CDR3 reads CASSPSRGGVSYEQYF. The CDR3 bases are TGTGCCAGCAGCCCCTCTCGGGGTGGAGTATCCTACGAGCAGTACTTC.

This rearrangement joins TRBV30 to TRBJ1-1, with D hard to call. CDR1 and CDR2 from the germline V gene are GTSNPN and SVGIG (reference sequence). V lost 0 bases, J lost 1 base, and 9 bases lay in between. This CDR3 has 14 amino acids. In nucleotides, the CDR3 is TGTGCCTGGAGTGTATGGGCAGAGAACACTGAAGCTTTCTTT. It is translated as CAWSVWAENTEAFF.

This clone came up once. The V and J genes are TRBV5-1 and TRBJ2-2; D call uncertain. The V and J ends lost 2 bases and 2 bases respectively, with 10 bases between them. The CDR3 covers 15 residues. Per germline, CDR1 SGHRS and CDR2 YFSETQ. CDR3 region: CASSLSLLNTGELFF. Here the CDR3 DNA reads TGCGCCAGCAGCTTAAGTTTACTCAACACCGGGGAGCTGTTTTTT. Filled out from reference TRBV5-1 and TRBJ2-2, the complete variable domain reads KAGVTQTPRYLIKTRGQQVTLSCSPISGHRSVSWYQQTPGQGLQFLFEYFSETQRNKGNFPGRFSGRQFSNSRSEMNVSTLELGDSALYLCASSLSLLNTGELFFGEGSRLTVL.

The rearrangement uses TRBV5-1 and TRBJ2-4, with a weak D call TRBD2 (5 bases). The CDR3 has 14 amino acids. Germline values: CDR1 SGHRS, CDR2 YFSETQ. V lost 4 bases to trimming and J lost 4 bases, with 12 bases between them. DNA for the CDR3: TGCGCCAGCAGCCCCGGGGAAGCGAAAAACATTCAGTACTTC. Translated, it gives CASSPGEAKNIQYF.

The gene calls are TRBV4-1 and TRBJ2-7; TRBD1 matches at 8 bases. The V gene end was trimmed by 3 bases and the J gene end by 1 base; junction bases not matched to a gene: 5. The CDR3 runs to 15 residues. Germline V gives CDR1 MGHRA, CDR2 YSYEKL. CDR3 region: CASSQTGVGSYEQYV. The CDR3 bases are TGCGCCAGCAGCCAGACAGGGGTAGGATCCTACGAGCAGTACGTC.

The rearrangement uses TRBV29-1 and TRBJ1-5; tentatively, D is TRBD1 (6 bases). V was trimmed by 4 bases and J by 2 bases, leaving 15 bases between them. The CDR3 loop spans 15 amino acids. CDR1 and CDR2 from the germline V gene are SQVTM and ANQGSEA. The CDR3 sequence: CSVGGGQAGNQPQHF. CDR3 in DNA: TGCAGCGTTGGGGGGGGACAAGCTGGCAATCAGCCCCAGCATTTT.